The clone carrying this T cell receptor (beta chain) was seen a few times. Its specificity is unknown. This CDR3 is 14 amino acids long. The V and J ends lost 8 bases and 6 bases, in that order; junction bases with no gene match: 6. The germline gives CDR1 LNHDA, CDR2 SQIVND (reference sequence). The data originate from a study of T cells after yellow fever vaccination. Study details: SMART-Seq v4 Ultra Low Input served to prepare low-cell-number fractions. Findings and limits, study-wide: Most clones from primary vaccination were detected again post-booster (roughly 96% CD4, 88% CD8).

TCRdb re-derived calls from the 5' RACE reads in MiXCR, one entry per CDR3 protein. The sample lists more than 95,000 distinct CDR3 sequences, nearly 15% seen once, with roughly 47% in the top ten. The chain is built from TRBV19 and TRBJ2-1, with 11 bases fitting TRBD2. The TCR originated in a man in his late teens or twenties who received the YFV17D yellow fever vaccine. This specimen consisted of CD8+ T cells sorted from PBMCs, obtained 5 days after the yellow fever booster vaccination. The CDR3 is CASQASGGFNEQFF. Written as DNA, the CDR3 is TGTGCCAGTCAGGCTAGCGGGGGGTTCAATGAGCAGTTCTTC. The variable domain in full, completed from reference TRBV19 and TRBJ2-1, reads DGGITQSPKYLFRKEGQNVTLSCEQNLNHDAMYWYRQDPGQGLRLIYYSQIVNDFQKGDIAEGYSVSREKKESFPLTVTSAQKNPTAFYLCASQASGGFNEQFFGPGTRLTVL.